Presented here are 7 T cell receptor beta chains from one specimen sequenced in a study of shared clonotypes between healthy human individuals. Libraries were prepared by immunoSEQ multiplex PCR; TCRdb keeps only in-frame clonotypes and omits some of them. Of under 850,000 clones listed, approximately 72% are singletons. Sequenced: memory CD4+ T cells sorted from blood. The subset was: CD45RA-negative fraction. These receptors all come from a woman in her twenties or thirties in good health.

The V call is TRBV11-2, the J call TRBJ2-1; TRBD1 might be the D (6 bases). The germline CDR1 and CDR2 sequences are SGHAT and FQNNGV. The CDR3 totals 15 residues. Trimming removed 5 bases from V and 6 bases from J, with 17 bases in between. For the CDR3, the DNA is TGTGCCAGCAGCCCCAGCAGGGGCTCGGTCAATGAGCAGTTCTTC. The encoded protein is CASSPSRGSVNEQFF. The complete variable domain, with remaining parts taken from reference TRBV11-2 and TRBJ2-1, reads EAGVAQSPRYKIIEKRQSVAFWCNPISGHATLYWYQQILGQGPKLLIQFQNNGVVDDSQLPKDRFSAERLKGVDSTLKIQPAKLEDSAVYLCASSPSRGSVNEQFFGPGTRLTVL.

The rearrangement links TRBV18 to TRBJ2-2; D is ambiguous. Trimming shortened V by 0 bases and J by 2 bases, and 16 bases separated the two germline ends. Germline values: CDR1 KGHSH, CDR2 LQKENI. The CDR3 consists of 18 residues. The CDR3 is CASSPPDALAANTGELFF. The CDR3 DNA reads TGTGCCAGCTCACCACCTGATGCTCTGGCGGCCAACACCGGGGAGCTGTTTTTT.

CDR3 sequence (DNA): TGCGCCAGCAGCATCCTAGGAGAGGGATCCTACAATGAGCAGTTCTTC. Protein: CASSILGEGSYNEQFF. The rearrangement joins TRBV5-1 to TRBJ2-1; D is perhaps TRBD2 (5 bases). The V end lost 4 bases, the J end lost 1 base, and 15 bases lay between the germline ends. Germline lookup yields CDR1 SGHRS and CDR2 YFSETQ. The CDR3 is made up of 16 amino acids.

The chain's CDR3 is CASSSYSRGNTEAFF. The CDR3 DNA reads as TGTGCCAGCAGTTCATACTCCAGGGGGAACACTGAAGCTTTCTTT. The rearrangement joins TRBV27 to TRBJ1-1; perhaps TRBD1 as D (6 bases). The germline gives CDR1 MNHEY, CDR2 SMNVEV (reference sequence). The CDR3 runs 15 residues. V lost 4 bases and J lost 1, with 13 bases in between.

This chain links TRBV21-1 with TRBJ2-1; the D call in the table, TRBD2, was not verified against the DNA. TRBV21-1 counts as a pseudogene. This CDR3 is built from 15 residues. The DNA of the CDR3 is TGTGCCAGCAGCAATAACGGGAGGACATACAATGAGCAGTTCTTC. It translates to CASSNNGRTYNEQFF.

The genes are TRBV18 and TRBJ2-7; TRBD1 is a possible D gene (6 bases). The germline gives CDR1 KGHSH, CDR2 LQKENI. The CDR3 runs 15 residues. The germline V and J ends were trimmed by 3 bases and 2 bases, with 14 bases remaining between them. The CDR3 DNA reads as TGTGCCAGCTCACCCAGGACAGACTTTACCTACGAGCAGTACTTC. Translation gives CASSPRTDFTYEQYF.

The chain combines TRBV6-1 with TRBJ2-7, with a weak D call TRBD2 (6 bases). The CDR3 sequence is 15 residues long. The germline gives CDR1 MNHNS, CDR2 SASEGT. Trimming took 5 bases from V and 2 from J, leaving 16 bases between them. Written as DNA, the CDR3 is TGTGCCAGCAGTCATGTAGCGGATACGACCTACGAGCAGTACTTC. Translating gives CASSHVADTTYEQYF.